This T cell receptor (beta chain) was documented in a study of shared clonotypes between healthy human individuals. Broader study findings: The study drew on few donors, limiting represented genetic and exposure-history diversity. Researchers found naive subsets generally carried larger estimated richness than memory subsets.

Concerning this clone itself: What it binds is not known.

Germline CDR1 is MDHEN and CDR2 is SYDVKM. V gave up 3 bases and J gave up 7 bases; unmatched junction bases: 7. The CDR3 sequence is 15 residues long. The donors, healthy adults who were HIV-negative, had experienced no recent acute infections or vaccinations. TCRdb keeps only in-frame clones here, not all; method: immunoSEQ multiplex PCR. The profile shows 2,500,000 or so clones, under 95% of them singletons. J is TRBJ1-2 and V is TRBV28; the match to TRBD1 covers 11 bases. Sequencing was done on a sample of naive CD4+ T cells from PBMCs. The sample's subset: CD45RA+ positively selected. The sequence came from a man younger than 30 in good health. Some clones in this sample may be carry-over from other donors' samples. The CDR3 protein is CASSLKLGQGAGYTF. The CDR3 DNA follows: TGTGCCAGCAGTTTGAAACTAGGACAGGGGGCTGGCTACACCTTC.